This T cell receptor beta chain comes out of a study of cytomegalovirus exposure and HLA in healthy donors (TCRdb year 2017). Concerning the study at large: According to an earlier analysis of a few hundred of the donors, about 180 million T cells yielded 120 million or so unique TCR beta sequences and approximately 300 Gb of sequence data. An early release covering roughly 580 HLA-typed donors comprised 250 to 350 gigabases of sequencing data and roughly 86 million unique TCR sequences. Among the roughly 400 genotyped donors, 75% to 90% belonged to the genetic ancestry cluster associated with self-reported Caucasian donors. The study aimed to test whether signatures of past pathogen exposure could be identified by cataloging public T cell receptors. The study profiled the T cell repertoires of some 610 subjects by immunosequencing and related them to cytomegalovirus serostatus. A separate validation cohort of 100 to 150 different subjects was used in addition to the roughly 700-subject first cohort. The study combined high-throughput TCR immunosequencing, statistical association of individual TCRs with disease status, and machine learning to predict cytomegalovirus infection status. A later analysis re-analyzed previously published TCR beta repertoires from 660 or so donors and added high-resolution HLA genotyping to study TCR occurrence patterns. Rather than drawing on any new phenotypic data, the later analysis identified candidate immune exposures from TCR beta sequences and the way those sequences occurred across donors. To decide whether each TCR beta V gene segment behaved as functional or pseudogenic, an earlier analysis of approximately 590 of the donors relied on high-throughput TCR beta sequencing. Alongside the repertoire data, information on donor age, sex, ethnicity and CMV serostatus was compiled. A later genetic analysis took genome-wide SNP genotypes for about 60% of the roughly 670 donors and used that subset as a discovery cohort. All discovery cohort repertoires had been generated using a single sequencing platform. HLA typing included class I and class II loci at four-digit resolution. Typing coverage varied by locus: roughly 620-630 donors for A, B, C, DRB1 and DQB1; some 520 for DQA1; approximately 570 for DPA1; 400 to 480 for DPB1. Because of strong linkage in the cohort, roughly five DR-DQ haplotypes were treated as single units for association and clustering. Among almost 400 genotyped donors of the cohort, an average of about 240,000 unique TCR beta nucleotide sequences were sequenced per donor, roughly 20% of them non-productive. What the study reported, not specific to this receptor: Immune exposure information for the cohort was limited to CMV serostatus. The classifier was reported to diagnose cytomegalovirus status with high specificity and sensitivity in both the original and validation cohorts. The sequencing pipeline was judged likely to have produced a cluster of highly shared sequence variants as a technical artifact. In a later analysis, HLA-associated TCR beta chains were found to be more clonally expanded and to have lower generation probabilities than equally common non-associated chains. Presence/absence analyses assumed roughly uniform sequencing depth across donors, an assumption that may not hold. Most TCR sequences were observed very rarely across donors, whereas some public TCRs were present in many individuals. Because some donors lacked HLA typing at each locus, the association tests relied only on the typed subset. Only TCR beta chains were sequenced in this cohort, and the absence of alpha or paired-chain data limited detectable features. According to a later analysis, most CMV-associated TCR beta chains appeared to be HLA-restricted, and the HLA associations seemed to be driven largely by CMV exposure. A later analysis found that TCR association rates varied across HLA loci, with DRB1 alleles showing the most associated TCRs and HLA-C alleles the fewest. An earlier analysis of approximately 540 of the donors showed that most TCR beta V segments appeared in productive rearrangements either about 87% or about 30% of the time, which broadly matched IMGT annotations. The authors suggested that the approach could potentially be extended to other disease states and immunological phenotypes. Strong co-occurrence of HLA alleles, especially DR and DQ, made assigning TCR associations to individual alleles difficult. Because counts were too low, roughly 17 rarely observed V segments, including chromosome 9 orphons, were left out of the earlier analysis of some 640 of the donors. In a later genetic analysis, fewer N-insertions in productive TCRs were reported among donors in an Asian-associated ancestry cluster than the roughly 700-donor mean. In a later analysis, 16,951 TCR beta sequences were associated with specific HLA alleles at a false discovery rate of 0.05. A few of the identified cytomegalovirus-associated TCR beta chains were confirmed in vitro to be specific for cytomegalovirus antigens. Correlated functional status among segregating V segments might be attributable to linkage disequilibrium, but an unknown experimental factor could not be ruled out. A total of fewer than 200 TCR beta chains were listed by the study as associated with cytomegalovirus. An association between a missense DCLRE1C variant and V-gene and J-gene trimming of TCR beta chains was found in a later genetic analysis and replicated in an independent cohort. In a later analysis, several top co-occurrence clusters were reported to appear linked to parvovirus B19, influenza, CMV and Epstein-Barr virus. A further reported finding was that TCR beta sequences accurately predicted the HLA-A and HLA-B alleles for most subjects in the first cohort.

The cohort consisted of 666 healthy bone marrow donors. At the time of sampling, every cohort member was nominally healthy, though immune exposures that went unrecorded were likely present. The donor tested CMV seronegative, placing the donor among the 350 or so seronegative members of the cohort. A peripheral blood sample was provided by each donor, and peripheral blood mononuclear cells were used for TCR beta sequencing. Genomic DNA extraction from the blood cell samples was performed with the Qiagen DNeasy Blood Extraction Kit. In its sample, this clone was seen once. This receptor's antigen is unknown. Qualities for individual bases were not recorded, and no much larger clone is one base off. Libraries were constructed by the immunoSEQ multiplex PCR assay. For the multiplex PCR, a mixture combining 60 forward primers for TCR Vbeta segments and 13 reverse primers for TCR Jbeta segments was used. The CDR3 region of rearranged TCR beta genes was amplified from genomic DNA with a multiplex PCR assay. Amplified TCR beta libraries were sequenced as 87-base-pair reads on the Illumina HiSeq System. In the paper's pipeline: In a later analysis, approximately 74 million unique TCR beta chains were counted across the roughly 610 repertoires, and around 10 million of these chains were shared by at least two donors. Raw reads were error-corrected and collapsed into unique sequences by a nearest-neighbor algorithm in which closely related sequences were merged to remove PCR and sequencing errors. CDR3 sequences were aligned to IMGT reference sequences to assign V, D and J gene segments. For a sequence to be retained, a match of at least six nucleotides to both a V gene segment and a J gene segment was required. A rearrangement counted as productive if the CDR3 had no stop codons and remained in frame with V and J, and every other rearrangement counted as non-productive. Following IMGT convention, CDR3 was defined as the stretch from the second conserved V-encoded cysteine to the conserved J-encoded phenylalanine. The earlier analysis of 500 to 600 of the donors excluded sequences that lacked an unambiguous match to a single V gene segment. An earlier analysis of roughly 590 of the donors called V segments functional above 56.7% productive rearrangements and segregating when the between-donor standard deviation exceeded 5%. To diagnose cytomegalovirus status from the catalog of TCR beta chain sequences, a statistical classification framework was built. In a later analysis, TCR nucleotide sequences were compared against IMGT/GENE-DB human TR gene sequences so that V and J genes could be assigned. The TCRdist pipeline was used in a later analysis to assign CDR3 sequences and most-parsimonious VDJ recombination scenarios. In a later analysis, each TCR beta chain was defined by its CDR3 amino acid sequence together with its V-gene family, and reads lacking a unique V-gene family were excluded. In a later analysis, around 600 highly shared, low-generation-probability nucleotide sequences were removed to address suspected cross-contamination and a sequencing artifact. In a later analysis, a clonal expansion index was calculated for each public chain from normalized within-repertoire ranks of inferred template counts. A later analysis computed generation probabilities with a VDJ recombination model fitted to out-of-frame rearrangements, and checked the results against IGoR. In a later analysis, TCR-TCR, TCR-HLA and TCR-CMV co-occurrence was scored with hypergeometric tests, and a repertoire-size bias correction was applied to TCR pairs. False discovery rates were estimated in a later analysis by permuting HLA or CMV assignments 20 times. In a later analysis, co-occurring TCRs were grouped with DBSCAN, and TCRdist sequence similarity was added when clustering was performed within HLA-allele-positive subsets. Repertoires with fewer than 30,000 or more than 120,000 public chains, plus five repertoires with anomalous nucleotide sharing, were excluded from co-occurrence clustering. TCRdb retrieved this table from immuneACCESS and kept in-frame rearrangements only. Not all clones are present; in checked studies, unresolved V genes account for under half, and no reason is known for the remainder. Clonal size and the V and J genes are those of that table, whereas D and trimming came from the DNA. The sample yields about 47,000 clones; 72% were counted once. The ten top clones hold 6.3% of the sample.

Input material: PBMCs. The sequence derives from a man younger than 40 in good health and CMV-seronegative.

The bases are TGCGCCAGCACCTTAGGTCGGCTAGCTGGCTTTGGAGAGACCCAGTACTTC. Its coded protein is CASTLGRLAGFGETQYF. The sequence joins TRBV5-1 to TRBJ2-5; TRBD2 could be the D gene, as 5 bases match. The CDR3 runs 17 residues from the cysteine to the phenylalanine. The kept DNA is CDR3 alone, 51 bases in frame from the first base. Reading the germline V gene gives CDR1 SGHRS and CDR2 YFSETQ. The germline ends are 25 bases apart after V is trimmed by 6 bases and J by 4 bases.